The clone carrying this T cell receptor (beta chain) was observed a few times. Its specificity is unknown. The authors reverse transcribed all of the isolated RNA, so sequencing captured expressed TCRB transcripts. Repertoires were generated with immunoSEQ multiplex PCR, while TCRdb's copy carries only in-frame clones and drops some. The table records nearly 350,000 clones, roughly 8.8% of them present only once. These data are taken from a study of beta chain features in type 1 diabetes. Findings and limits, study-wide: Moderate yet significant TCRB CDR3 shortening was seen in Type 1 diabetes patients in all four CD4+ subsets.

Germline V gene lookup returns CDR1 LGHNA and CDR2 YSLEER. With V trimmed by 1 base and J by 8 bases, 7 bases remained unmatched. The CDR3 extends over 15 amino acids. The chain uses TRBV4-3 and TRBJ2-1, with 8 bases aligning to TRBD1. Sequencing was carried out using central memory CD4+ T cells from blood. The TCR was taken from a man aged 25 to 45 with type 1 diabetes. CDR3 in amino acids: CASSQGTGGVHEQFF. The CDR3 DNA is TGCGCCAGCAGCCAAGGAACAGGGGGAGTGCATGAGCAGTTCTTC.